What follows is one T cell receptor (beta chain) and its context. The antigen is unknown. This specimen belongs to a study of cytomegalovirus exposure and HLA in healthy donors. A multiplex PCR was run with 60 Vbeta primers and 13 Jbeta primers. Some clones are missing from TCRdb's copy, which holds only in-frame ones; the method was immunoSEQ multiplex PCR. The sample lists roughly 180,000 clones, approximately 80% seen once, with 2.4% in the top ten. Overall study results and limits: Fewer N-insertions than the roughly 630-donor mean were reportedly shown by an Asian-associated ancestry cluster in a later analysis.

CDR3 length: 15 amino acids. Germline loops: CDR1 SGHRS, CDR2 YFSETQ. V shed 4 bases, J shed 4 bases, and the junction held 7 bases outside the gene matches. The genes are TRBV5-1 and TRBJ2-3, with 9 nucleotides matching TRBD2. Material for sequencing was PBMCs. This TCR derives from a male donor in good health and CMV-seronegative. The CDR3 loop reads CASSVGLAEADTQYF. CDR3 in DNA: TGCGCCAGCAGCGTGGGACTAGCTGAGGCAGATACGCAGTATTTT.